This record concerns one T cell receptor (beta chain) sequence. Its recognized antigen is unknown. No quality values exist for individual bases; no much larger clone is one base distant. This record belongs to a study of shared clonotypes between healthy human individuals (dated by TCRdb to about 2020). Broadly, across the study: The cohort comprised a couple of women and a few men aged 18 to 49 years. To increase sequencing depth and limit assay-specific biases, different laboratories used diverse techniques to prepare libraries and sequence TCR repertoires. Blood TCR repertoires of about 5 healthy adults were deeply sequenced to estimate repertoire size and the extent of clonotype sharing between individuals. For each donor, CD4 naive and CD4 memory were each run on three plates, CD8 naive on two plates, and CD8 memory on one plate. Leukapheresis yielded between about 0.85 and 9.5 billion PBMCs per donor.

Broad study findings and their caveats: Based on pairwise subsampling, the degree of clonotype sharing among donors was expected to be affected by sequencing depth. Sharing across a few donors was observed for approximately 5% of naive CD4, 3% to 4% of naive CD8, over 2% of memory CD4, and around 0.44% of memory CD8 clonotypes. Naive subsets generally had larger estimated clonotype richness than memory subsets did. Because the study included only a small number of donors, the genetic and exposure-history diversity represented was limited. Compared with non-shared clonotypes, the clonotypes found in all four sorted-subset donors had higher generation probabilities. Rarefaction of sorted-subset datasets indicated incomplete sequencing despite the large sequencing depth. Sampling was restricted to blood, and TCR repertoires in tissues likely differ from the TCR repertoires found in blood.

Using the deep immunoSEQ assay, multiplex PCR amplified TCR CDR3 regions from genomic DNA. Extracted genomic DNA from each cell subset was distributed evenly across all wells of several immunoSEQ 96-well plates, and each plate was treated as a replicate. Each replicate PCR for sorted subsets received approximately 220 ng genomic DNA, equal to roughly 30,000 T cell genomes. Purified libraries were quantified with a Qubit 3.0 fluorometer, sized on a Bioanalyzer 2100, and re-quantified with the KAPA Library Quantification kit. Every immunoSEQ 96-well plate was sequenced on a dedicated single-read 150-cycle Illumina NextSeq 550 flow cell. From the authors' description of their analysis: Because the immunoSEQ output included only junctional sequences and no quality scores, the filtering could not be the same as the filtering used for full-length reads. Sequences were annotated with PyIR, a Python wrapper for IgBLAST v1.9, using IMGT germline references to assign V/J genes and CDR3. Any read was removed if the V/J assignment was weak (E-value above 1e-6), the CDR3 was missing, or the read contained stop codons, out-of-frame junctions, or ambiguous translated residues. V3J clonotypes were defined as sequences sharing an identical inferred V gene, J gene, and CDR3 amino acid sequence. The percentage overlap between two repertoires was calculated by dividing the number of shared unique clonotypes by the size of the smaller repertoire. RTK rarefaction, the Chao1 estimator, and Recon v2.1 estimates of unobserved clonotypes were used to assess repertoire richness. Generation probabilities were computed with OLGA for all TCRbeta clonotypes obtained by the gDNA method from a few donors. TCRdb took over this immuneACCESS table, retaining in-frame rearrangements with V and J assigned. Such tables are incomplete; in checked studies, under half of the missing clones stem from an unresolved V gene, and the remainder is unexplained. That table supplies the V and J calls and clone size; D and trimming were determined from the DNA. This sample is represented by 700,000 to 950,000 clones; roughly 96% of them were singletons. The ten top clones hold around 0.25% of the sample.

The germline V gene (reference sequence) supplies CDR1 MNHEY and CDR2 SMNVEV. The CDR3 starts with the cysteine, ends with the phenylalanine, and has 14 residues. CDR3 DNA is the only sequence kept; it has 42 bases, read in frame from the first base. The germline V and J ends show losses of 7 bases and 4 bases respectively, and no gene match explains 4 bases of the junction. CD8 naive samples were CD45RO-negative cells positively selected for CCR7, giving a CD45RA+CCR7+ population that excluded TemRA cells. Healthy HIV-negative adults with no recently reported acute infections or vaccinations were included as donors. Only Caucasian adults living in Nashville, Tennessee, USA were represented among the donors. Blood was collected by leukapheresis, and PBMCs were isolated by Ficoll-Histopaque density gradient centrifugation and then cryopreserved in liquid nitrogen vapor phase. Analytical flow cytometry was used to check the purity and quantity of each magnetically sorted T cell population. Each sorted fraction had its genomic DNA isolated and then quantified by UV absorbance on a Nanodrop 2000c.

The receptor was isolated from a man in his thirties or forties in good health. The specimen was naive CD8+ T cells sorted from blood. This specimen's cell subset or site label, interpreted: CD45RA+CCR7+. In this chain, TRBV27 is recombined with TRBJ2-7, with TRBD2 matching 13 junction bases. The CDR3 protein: CASKLAGGPYEQYF. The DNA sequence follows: TGTGCCAGCAAACTAGCGGGAGGGCCATACGAGCAGTACTTC.